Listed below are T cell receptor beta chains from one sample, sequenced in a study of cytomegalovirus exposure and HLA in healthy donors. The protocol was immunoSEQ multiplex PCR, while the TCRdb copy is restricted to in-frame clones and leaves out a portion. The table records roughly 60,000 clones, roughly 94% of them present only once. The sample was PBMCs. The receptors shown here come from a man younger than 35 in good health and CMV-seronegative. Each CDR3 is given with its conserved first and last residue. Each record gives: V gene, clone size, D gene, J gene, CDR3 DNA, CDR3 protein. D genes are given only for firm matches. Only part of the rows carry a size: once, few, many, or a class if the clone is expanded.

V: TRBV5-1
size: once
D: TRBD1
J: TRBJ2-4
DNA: TGCGCCAGCGGAGAAGGGGGCGGTCAGTACTTC
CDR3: CASGEGGGQYF

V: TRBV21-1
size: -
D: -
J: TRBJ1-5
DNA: TGTGCCAGCAAGGTAAAGGGGAACGGGCCCCAGCATTTT
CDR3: CASKVKGNGPQHF

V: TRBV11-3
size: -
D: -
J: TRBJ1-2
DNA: TGTGCCAGCAGCTTAGACAGGTCCAACTATGGCTACACCTTC
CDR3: CASSLDRSNYGYTF

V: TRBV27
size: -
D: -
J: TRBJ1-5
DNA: TGTGCCAGCGACCCAGGAACTTATAGCAATCAGCCCCAGCATTTT
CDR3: CASDPGTYSNQPQHF

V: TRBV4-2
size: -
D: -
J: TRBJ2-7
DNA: TGTGCCAGCAGCCAAGCGCGACTAGAAGAGGCCTACGAGCAGTACTTC
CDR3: CASSQARLEEAYEQYF

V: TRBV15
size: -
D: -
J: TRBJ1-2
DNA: TGTGCCACCAGCAGAGATCAGGAGGCGACCCTCTATGGCTACACCTTC
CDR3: CATSRDQEATLYGYTF

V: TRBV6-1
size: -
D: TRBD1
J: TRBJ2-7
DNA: TGTGCCAGCAGTCCGCGACAGGGTTCTGGCTACGAGCAGTACTTC
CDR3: CASSPRQGSGYEQYF

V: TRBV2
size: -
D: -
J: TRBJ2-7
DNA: TGTGCCAGCACTTTACGGGAGCACAACTACGAGCAGTACTTC
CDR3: CASTLREHNYEQYF

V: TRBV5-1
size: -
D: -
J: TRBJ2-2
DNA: TGCGCCAGCAGCCTGACACCTTCGAACACCGGGGAGCTGTTTTTT
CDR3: CASSLTPSNTGELFF

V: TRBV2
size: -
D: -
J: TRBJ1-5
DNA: TGTGCCAGCAGCCTCGAAAGAGGCAATCAGCCCCAGCATTTT
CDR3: CASSLERGNQPQHF

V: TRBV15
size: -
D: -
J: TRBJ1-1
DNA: TGTGCCACCAGCAGGGTGAGCTCTGAAGCTTTCTTT
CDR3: CATSRVSSEAFF

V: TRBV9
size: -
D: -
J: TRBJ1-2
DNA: TGTGCCAGCAGCGTAGCTACGGCCAGCGGCTATGGCTACACCTTC
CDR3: CASSVATASGYGYTF

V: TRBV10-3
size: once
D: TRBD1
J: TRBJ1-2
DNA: TGTGCCATCACCTCAGGACAGGGGCAGTATGATGGCTACACCTTC
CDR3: CAITSGQGQYDGYTF

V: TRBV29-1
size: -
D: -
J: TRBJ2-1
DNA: TGCAGCGTTGAAGATCCCCTCGGCAGGCCGAGCTCCTACAATGAGCAGTTCTTC
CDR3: CSVEDPLGRPSSYNEQFF

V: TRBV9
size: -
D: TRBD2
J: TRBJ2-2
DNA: TGTGCCAGCAGCGTAGGCCTAGCGGGAGGCAACACCGGGGAGCTGTTTTTT
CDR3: CASSVGLAGGNTGELFF

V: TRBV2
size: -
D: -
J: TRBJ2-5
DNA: TGTGCCCGCATTTTTAATATGGACTTTGGACAAGAGACCCAGTACTTC
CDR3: CARIFNMDFGQETQYF

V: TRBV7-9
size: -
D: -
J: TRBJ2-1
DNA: TGTGCCAGCAGCTTTGAGGTCAATGAGCAGTTCTTC
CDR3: CASSFEVNEQFF

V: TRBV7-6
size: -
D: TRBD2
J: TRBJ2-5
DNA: TGTGCCAGCAGCTCTTTAGCGGGAGGTTCAATAGAGACCCAGTACTTC
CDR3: CASSSLAGGSIETQYF

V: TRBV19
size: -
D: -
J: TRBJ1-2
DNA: TGTGCCAGTAGTAAAGCCTATGGCTACACCTTC
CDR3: CASSKAYGYTF

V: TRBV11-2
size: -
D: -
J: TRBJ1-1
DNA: TGTGCCAGCAGCTCCTTGACAGGGAACACTGAAGCTTTCTTT
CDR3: CASSSLTGNTEAFF

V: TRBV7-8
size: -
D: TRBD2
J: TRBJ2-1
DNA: TGTGCCAGCAGCTTAGTTATTAGCGGGGATTACAATGAGCAGTTCTTC
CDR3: CASSLVISGDYNEQFF

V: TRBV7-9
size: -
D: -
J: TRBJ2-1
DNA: TGTGCCAGCAGGCGCATTCCACCAGGGGCGGGAGATATCGATGAGCAGTTCTTC
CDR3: CASRRIPPGAGDIDEQFF

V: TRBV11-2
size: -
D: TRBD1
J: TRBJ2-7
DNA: TGTGCCAGCAGCCCCATATTCCGGGACAGGGGCTACGAGCAGTACTTC
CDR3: CASSPIFRDRGYEQYF

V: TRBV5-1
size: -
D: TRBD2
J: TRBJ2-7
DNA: TGCGCCAGCAGCTTGGGACTAGCGGGAGTTGGGAACAAAGCCTACGAGCAGTACTTC
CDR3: CASSLGLAGVGNKAYEQYF

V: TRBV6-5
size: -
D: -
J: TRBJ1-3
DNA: TGTGCCAGCAGTTACTCCCCGGGAAACACCATATATTTT
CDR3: CASSYSPGNTIYF

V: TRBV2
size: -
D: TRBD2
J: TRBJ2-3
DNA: TGTGCCAGCAAACCCCTATCGAGCGGGGTGGGAAATACGCAGTATTTT
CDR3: CASKPLSSGVGNTQYF

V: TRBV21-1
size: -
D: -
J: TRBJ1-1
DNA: TGTGCCAGCAGCCGCCTCGATCTAGAACGGTGGAGTCTGAACACTGAAGCTTTCTTT
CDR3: CASSRLDLERWSLNTEAFF

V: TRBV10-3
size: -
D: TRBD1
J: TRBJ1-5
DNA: TGTGCCATCAGTGAACAGGGGGTTAGCAATCAGCCCCAGCATTTT
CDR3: CAISEQGVSNQPQHF

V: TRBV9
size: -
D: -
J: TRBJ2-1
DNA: TGTGCCAGCAGACGGTACAATGAGCAGTTCTTC
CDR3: CASRRYNEQFF

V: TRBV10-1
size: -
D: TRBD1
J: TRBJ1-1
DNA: TGCGCCAGCAGTGAGTCGGGACAGGGGAACACTGAAGCTTTCTTT
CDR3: CASSESGQGNTEAFF

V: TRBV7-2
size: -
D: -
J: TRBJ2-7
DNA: TGTGCCAGCAGCTCCGACGGAGGCGAGCAGTACTTC
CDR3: CASSSDGGEQYF

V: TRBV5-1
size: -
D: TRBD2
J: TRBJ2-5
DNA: TGCGCCAGCAGCCCCGGAGCGGGGGAAGAGACCCAGTACTTC
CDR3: CASSPGAGEETQYF

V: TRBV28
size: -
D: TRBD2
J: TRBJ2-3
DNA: TGTGCCAGCAGTTCGTTCACTAGCGGGAGGGCTTGGGATACGCAGTATTTT
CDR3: CASSSFTSGRAWDTQYF

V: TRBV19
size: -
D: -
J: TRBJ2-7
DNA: TGTGCCAGTAGTCAAGGCCAGGGTGGCTCCTACGAGCAGTACTTC
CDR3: CASSQGQGGSYEQYF

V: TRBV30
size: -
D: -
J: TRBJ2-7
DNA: TGTGCCTGGAGCGGGGCCTACGAGCAGTACTTC
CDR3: CAWSGAYEQYF

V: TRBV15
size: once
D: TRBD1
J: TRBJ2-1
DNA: TGTGCCACCAGCAGAACCGGGACAGGGGCCAATGAGCAGTTCTTC
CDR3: CATSRTGTGANEQFF

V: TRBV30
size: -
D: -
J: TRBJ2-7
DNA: TGTGCCTGGAGTGCCCCCTGGGGCGGGGTCTACGAGCAGTACTTC
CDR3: CAWSAPWGGVYEQYF

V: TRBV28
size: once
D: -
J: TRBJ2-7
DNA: TGTGCCAGCAGGCCCGACAGTGTCGGTTACGAGCAGTACTTC
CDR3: CASRPDSVGYEQYF

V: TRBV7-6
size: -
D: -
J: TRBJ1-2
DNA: TGTGCCAGCAGCTTAGGGGGCAACTATGGCTACACCTTC
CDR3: CASSLGGNYGYTF

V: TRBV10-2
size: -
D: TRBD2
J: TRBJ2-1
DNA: TGCGCCAGCAGCCGGACTAGCGGAGAGCAGTTCTTC
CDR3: CASSRTSGEQFF

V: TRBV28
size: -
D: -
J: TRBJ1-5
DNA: TGTGCCAGCAGTTCCCCGGGACTCAATCAGCCCCAGCATTTT
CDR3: CASSSPGLNQPQHF

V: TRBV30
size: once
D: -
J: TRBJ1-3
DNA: TGTGCCTGGAGTGTACCGGGGGTATCTGGAAACACCATATATTTT
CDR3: CAWSVPGVSGNTIYF

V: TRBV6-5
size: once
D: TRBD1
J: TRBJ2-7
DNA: TGTGCCAGCCACAAACAGGGGATGTCGTCCTACGAGCAGTACTTC
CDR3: CASHKQGMSSYEQYF

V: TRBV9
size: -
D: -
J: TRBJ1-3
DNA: TGTGCCAGCAGCGGGCTGAGCCCTAGTCTGGCAAACACCATATATTTT
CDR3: CASSGLSPSLANTIYF

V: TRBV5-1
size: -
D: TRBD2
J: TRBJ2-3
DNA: TGCGCCAGCAGCCCCGGGACTAGCGCGGCAGATACGCAGTATTTT
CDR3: CASSPGTSAADTQYF

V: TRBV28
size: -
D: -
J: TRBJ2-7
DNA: TGTGCCAGCAGTTTAGCCCTCCGGGAGCAGTACTTC
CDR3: CASSLALREQYF

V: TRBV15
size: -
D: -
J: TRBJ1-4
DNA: TGTGCCACCAGCACTGAACAGGGTAATGAAAAACTGTTTTTT
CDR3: CATSTEQGNEKLFF

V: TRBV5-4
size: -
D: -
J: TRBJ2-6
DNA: TGTGCCAGCAGCTTGGGTTCAGTCTCTGGGGCCAACGTCCTGACTTTC
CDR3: CASSLGSVSGANVLTF

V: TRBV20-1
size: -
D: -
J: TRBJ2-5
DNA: TGCAGTGCTAGAATCGGGGGGACCCAGTACTTC
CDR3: CSARIGGTQYF

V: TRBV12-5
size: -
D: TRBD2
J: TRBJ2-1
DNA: TGTGCTAGTGGTTTCAGCCGCTGGGCGGGAGAGGACAATGAGCAGTTCTTC
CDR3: CASGFSRWAGEDNEQFF

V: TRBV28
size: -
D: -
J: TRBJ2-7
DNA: TGTGCCAGCAGTTTGCCGCAGGGCCCCTACGAGCAGTACTTC
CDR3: CASSLPQGPYEQYF

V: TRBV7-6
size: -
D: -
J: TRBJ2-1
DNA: TGTGCCAGCAGCTCAGGACTTTTCCTGAATGCCAATGAGCAGTTCTTC
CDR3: CASSSGLFLNANEQFF

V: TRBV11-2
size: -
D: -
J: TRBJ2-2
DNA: TGTGCCAGCAGCCCTAGTTCCGCCGGGGAGCTGTTTTTT
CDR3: CASSPSSAGELFF

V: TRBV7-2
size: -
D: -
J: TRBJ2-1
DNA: TGTGCCAGCAGCTTAGCGGGAGTAGGCAATGAGCAGTTCTTC
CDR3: CASSLAGVGNEQFF

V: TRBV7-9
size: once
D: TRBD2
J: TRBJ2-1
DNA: TGTGCCAGCAGCTTAGGAGTAGCGGGAGATGAGCAGTTCTTC
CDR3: CASSLGVAGDEQFF

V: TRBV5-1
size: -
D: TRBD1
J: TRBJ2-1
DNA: TGCGCCAGCAGCTTGACAGGACAGGAGTACAATGAGCAGTTCTTC
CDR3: CASSLTGQEYNEQFF

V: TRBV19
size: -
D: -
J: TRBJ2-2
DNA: TGTGCCAGTAGTATCGGAGCCTCATACGCGAACACCGGGGAGCTGTTTTTT
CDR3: CASSIGASYANTGELFF

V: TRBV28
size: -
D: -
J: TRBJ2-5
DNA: TGTGCCAGCAGCAGGACAGTACAAGAGACCCAGTACTTC
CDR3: CASSRTVQETQYF

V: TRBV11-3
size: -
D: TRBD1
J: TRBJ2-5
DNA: TGTGCCAGCAGCTTAGAGGGACAGCCCCAAGAGACCCAGTACTTC
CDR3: CASSLEGQPQETQYF